The 11 T cell receptor beta chains listed next were all sequenced from one sample in a study of regulatory T cells in long-lasting Graves disease. Regarding time point: newly diagnosed GD, antithyroid drugs for less than 3 months. Generation of the TCR library employed RNA extracted from PBMCs. Combining iRepertoire HTBI primers with Arm-PCR of CDR3 regions, the authors built TCR beta libraries. TCRdb reanalysed the multiplex PCR reads using MiXCR and keeps one entry per CDR3 protein. The data hold 400,000 to 500,000 distinct CDR3 sequences, with about 15% observed a single time. The data also belong to a second study, concerning T cells in Graves' hyperthyroidism and ophthalmopathy.

The material was peripheral blood mononuclear cells (PBMCs), obtained at new diagnosis, from a patient treated with antithyroid drugs. All receptors derive from a woman in her 30s with Graves disease.

This clonotype was picked up a small number of times. With a far larger clone one base away, a read error is the likely cause. The chain combines TRBV11-3 with TRBJ2-1; D remains ambiguous. There are 14 residues in the CDR3. V lost 11 bases and J 10 bases, leaving 24 bases between the germline ends. CDR1 is SGHNT, CDR2 YENEEA, per germline. The CDR3 here is CAGSPAVSWAEQFF. CDR3 sequence (DNA): TGTGCCGGTTCCCCGGCGGTCAGTTGGGCCGAGCAGTTCTTC.

The genes are TRBV10-3 and TRBJ2-1; D is unclear. The CDR3 totals 12 residues. The V gene's germline CDR1 is ENHRY and CDR2 SYGVKD. V was pared by 4 bases and J by 5 bases, with 6 bases between. The CDR3 region is CAISGTDNEQFF. In DNA, the CDR3 is TGTGCCATCAGTGGAACGGACAATGAGCAGTTCTTC.

The chain employs TRBV3-1 and TRBJ2-1; the match to TRBD2 covers 10 bases. The CDR3 contains 16 residues. Germline trimming cut 0 bases from V and 8 bases from J; bases unmatched to any gene: 7. The germline CDR1 and CDR2 sequences are LGHDT and YNNKEL (reference sequence). The CDR3 DNA reads as TGTGCCAGCAGCCAAGAACCAGCGGGAGGGGAACATGAGCAGTTCTTC. It codes for CASSQEPAGGEHEQFF.

There are many counts of this clonotype. The chain is built from TRBV24-1 and TRBJ2-5; perhaps TRBD1 as D (5 bases). The V end was cut by 3 bases, the J end by 2 bases, with 12 bases between. Germline lookup yields CDR1 KGHDR and CDR2 SFDVKD. This CDR3 is built from 15 residues. The DNA for the CDR3 is TGTGCCACCAGTGATCAGGGCGGTAATCAAGAGACCCAGTACTTC. Protein product: CATSDQGGNQETQYF.

This clonotype was observed a handful of times. V is TRBV2 and J is TRBJ1-4; D call uncertain. Trimming removed 7 bases from V and 3 bases from J, with 15 bases in between. Germline loops: CDR1 SNHLY, CDR2 FYNNEI. This CDR3 has 15 amino acids. The CDR3 DNA reads as TGTGCCAGCAAAGCGAGACCTGCGTCTAATGAAAAACTGTTTTTT. Translation gives CASKARPASNEKLFF.

The chain carries TRBV5-1 and TRBJ1-2; the D is unclear. V was pared by 1 base and J by 4 bases, with 8 bases between. Looked up from germline, CDR1 is SGHRS and CDR2 is YFSETQ. The CDR3 consists of 13 residues. DNA of the CDR3: TGCGCCAGCAGCTTGTCGACGGCCTATGGCTACACCTTC. Its protein is CASSLSTAYGYTF.

This clonotype was recorded many times. The chain combines TRBV2 with TRBJ2-2; 10 nucleotides match TRBD1. J gave up 7 bases and V 8 bases, and 7 bases lay outside the gene matches. The CDR3 extends over 14 amino acids. Germline CDR1 and CDR2: SNHLY and FYNNEI. The CDR3 coding sequence is TGTGCCAGCTCCGTCGACAGGGGGCACGGGGAGCTGTTTTTT. Translating gives CASSVDRGHGELFF.

The V and J genes are TRBV28 and TRBJ2-2, with a possible D match to TRBD1 (6 bases). V was cut by 2 bases and J by 4 bases, with 11 bases left in between. This CDR3 region has 15 residues. CDR1 is MDHEN and CDR2 is SYDVKM in the germline V gene. CDR3 sequence (DNA): TGTGCCAGCAGTTTAGCAGGGGATGTCACCGGGGAGCTGTTTTTT. As protein: CASSLAGDVTGELFF.

The chain is built from TRBV2 and TRBJ2-7; the D is unclear. Germline V lookup: CDR1 SNHLY, CDR2 FYNNEI. V dropped 4 bases and J dropped 2 bases, with 9 bases sitting between them. CDR3 length: 13 amino acids. The CDR3 here is CASSGASPYEQYF. CDR3 nucleotides: TGTGCCAGCAGTGGGGCGTCCCCCTACGAGCAGTACTTC.

This clonotype was seen at least ten times. The chain links TRBV7-2 to TRBJ2-3; 12 positions agree with TRBD1. The CDR3 is made up of 19 amino acids. V lost 3 bases, J lost 6 bases, and 16 bases stayed unmatched. The germline gives CDR1 SGHTA, CDR2 FQGNSA. The CDR3 DNA sequence: TGTGCCAGCAGCTTCCCGGGACAGGGGGCACTAGCGGGAAGTGATACGCAGTATTTT. It encodes CASSFPGQGALAGSDTQYF. Variable domain in full (rest from reference TRBV7-2 and TRBJ2-3): GAGVSQSPSNKVTEKGKDVELRCDPISGHTALYWYRQSLGQGLEFLIYFQGNSAPDKSGLPSDRFSAERTGGSVSTLTIQRTQQEDSAVYLCASSFPGQGALAGSDTQYFGPGTRLTVL.

This clonotype was recorded at least ten times. This chain uses TRBV18 with TRBJ2-7; TRBD2 matches 13 bases. CDR3 size: 18 residues. Germline CDR1 KGHSH, CDR2 LQKENI. The V gene end was trimmed by 6 bases and the J gene end by 2 bases; junction bases not matched to a gene: 13. The CDR3 loop reads CASSPSPRLAGGTYEQYF. In DNA form, the CDR3 reads TGTGCCAGCTCCCCATCCCCACGACTAGCGGGAGGAACCTACGAGCAGTACTTC. The full variable domain, in which reference TRBV18 and TRBJ2-7 provide the parts outside the CDR3, is NAGVMQNPRHLVRRRGQEARLRCSPMKGHSHVYWYRQLPEEGLKFMVYLQKENIIDESGMPKERFSAEFPKEGPSILRIQQVVRGDSAAYFCASSPSPRLAGGTYEQYFGPGTRLTVT.